These 32 T cell receptor beta chains originate from one sample sequenced in a study of T cells in Graves' hyperthyroidism and ophthalmopathy. Authors of the study amplified TCR beta CDR3 regions from RNA transcripts. The TCR CDR3 first-round RT-PCR relied on the HTBI primer set. One entry per CDR3 protein, called by TCRdb with MiXCR from the multiplex PCR reads. The sample gives hundreds of thousands of distinct CDR3 sequences, around 16% of which show up once; roughly 7.4% is in the top ten. The sequenced material came from blood. Every receptor here comes from a woman aged 18-29 years with Graves' hyperthyroidism.

This clonotype came up a few times. The chain combines TRBV6-9 with TRBJ2-6; 8 bases map to TRBD1. The germline V gene encodes CDR1 MNHGY and CDR2 SVAAGI. The V segment lost 3 bases and the J segment 0 bases; nucleotides outside the gene matches: 13. This CDR3 has 20 residues. The CDR3 coding sequence is TGTGCCAGCAGTTACCCTATATCCGGGACAGGAACCTCTGGGGCCAACGTCCTGACTTTC. It yields the protein CASSYPISGTGTSGANVLTF.

A word on this clonotype: Being one base from a much bigger clone, this may be a read error. The V and J genes are TRBV11-2 and TRBJ1-2, with D possibly matching TRBD1 (5 bases). The CDR3 is 12 amino acids. The V gene's germline CDR1 is SGHAT and CDR2 FQNNGV. This CDR3 reads CASSLDRDGCTF. The CDR3 DNA sequence: TGTGCCAGCAGCTTAGACAGGGATGGCTGCACCTTC.

V usage is TRBV12-3 or TRBV12-4 and J usage is TRBJ2-5, with 14 nucleotides matching TRBD2. Unmatched junction bases numbered 8, after V lost 2 bases and J lost 6 bases. CDR3 length: 17 amino acids. CDR3 protein: CASSLFSGTSGRKTQYF. CDR3 in DNA: TGTGCCAGCAGTTTATTTTCCGGGACTAGCGGGAGAAAGACCCAGTACTTC.

The chain couples TRBV20-1 to TRBJ2-1; 14 nucleotides line up with TRBD2. The J segment lost 9 bases and the V segment lost 0 bases, leaving 4 bases of the junction unmatched. Germline V gene lookup returns CDR1 DFQATT and CDR2 SNEGSKA (reference sequence). The CDR3 has 15 residues. The CDR3 region is CSARDGTSGSGEQFF. CDR3 in DNA: TGCAGTGCTAGAGATGGGACTAGCGGGAGCGGTGAGCAGTTCTTC.

The chain recombines TRBV5-1 with TRBJ2-3; TRBD1 aligns across 8 bases. CDR3 length equals 15 residues. CDR1 and CDR2 from the germline V gene are SGHRS and YFSETQ. V shed 0 bases and J 5 bases; nucleotides not matched to a gene: 5. In DNA form, the CDR3 reads TGCGCCAGCAGCTTGGTGCAGGGGGCTGGAGATACGCAGTATTTT. As protein: CASSLVQGAGDTQYF. The variable domain in full, with the rest retrieved from reference TRBV5-1 and TRBJ2-3, is KAGVTQTPRYLIKTRGQQVTLSCSPISGHRSVSWYQQTPGQGLQFLFEYFSETQRNKGNFPGRFSGRQFSNSRSEMNVSTLELGDSALYLCASSLVQGAGDTQYFGPGTRLTVL.

The sample holds many counts of this clonotype. The rearrangement links TRBV7-3 to TRBJ2-1, with 11 nucleotides matching TRBD2. The CDR3 runs 15 residues. Germline-derived CDR1 and CDR2 are SGHTA and FQGTGA. V shed 5 bases, J shed 7 bases, and the junction held 7 bases outside the gene matches. The CDR3 region is CASSLSGGAGNEQFF. The CDR3 DNA reads as TGTGCCAGCAGCCTTAGCGGGGGGGCTGGGAATGAGCAGTTCTTC.

This clonotype was detected ten times or more. The CDR3 DNA reads TGTGCCAGCAACCTAGGCGCAGATCAGCCCCAGCATTTT. As protein: CASNLGADQPQHF. The J gene is TRBJ1-5, the V gene TRBV28; D remains unclear. Between the trimmed V and J ends, which lost 7 bases and 5 bases, there was a span of 12 bases. Germline V gives CDR1 MDHEN, CDR2 SYDVKM. There are 13 residues in the CDR3.

This clonotype came up many times. This chain uses TRBV5-1 with TRBJ2-1, with 9 nucleotides matching TRBD2. The J segment lost 6 bases and the V segment lost 1 base, leaving 8 bases of the junction unmatched. This CDR3 is 16 amino acids long. Germline lookup yields CDR1 SGHRS and CDR2 YFSETQ. The CDR3 reads CASSLTGGGRANEQFF. The DNA of the CDR3 is TGCGCCAGCAGCTTGACCGGGGGCGGGAGGGCCAATGAGCAGTTCTTC.

The rearrangement links TRBV12-3 or TRBV12-4 to TRBJ1-4, with a weak D call TRBD1 (6 bases). The length of the CDR3 is 15 residues. V shed 4 bases and J shed 7 bases, with 16 bases lying between them. CDR3 in DNA: TGTGCCAGCAGTTCAGGGGACGGCGGGATTGAAAAACTGTTTTTT. It yields the protein CASSSGDGGIEKLFF.

This clonotype was seen repeatedly, ten times or more. V usage is TRBV6-1 and J usage is TRBJ1-3, with no clear D. The germline gives CDR1 MNHNS, CDR2 SASEGT. Trimming removed 3 bases from V and 0 bases from J, with 3 bases in between. The CDR3 contains 13 residues. This chain's CDR3 is CASSDNSGNTIYF. CDR3 bases: TGTGCCAGCAGTGACAACTCTGGAAACACCATATATTTT.

This clonotype was counted ten times or more. The chain joins TRBV6-2 or TRBV6-3 to TRBJ2-7, with D maybe TRBD2 (6 bases). This CDR3 has 15 amino acids. Trimming left V 5 bases short and J 7 bases short, with 21 bases between. Germline V gene sequence: CDR1 MNHEY, CDR2 SVGEGT. CDR3 nucleotides: TGTGCCAGCAGTAATCCGGGACTGGGGGTGGAGGAGCAGTACTTC. Its protein product is CASSNPGLGVEEQYF.

This clonotype has just a few counts. The rearrangement uses TRBV14 and TRBJ1-4, with a possible D match to TRBD1 (5 bases). CDR3 size: 16 residues. From germline, CDR1 is SGHDN and CDR2 FVKESK. The ends were cut back, 0 bases at V and 8 bases at J, with 16 bases in the middle. For the CDR3, the DNA is TGTGCCAGCAGCCAAGAAAGCAACAGGCCGAGAGAAAAACTGTTTTTT. Its protein is CASSQESNRPREKLFF.

This clonotype has a count of ten or more. The chain employs TRBV18 and TRBJ2-1; a possible D gene is TRBD2 (5 bases). The CDR3 spans 12 residues. The germline gives CDR1 KGHSH, CDR2 LQKENI. V dropped 3 bases and J dropped 8 bases, with 8 bases sitting between them. CDR3 residues: CASSPGEYEQFF. DNA for the CDR3: TGTGCCAGCTCACCCGGGGAGTATGAGCAGTTCTTC.

This clonotype was found a few times. CDR3 bases: TGCAGTGCTAGAGATCACAAGGGTGGATTGGACACCGGGGAGCTGTTTTTT. It codes for CSARDHKGGLDTGELFF. This chain links TRBV20-1 with TRBJ2-2; D remains unclear. Trimming took 0 bases from V and 3 from J, leaving 17 bases between them. The CDR3 totals 17 residues. Looked up from germline, CDR1 is DFQATT and CDR2 is SNEGSKA (reference sequence).

This clonotype occurred a few times. The V gene is TRBV5-1, the J gene TRBJ2-3; 7 bases are a match to TRBD1. The germline V gene has CDR1 SGHRS and CDR2 YFSETQ. V dropped 0 bases and J dropped 4; count of bases not matched to a gene: 2. The CDR3 loop spans 14 amino acids. The CDR3 loop reads CASSLEGQADTQYF. CDR3 DNA sequence: TGCGCCAGCAGCTTGGAAGGACAGGCAGATACGCAGTATTTT.

Comments on this clonotype: One junction end does not reproduce the germline sequence, and a read error may be involved. The chain carries TRBV4-1 and TRBJ2-7; D possibly uses TRBD1 or TRBD2 (5 bases each). Germline loops: CDR1 MGHRA, CDR2 YSYEKL. The CDR3 spans 15 residues. CDR3 DNA sequence: TGCGCCGGCAGCCAAGATCAAAGAGGGGCCTACGAGCAGTACTTC. Translation gives CAGSQDQRGAYEQYF.

The V gene is TRBV7-9, the J gene TRBJ2-5; D unresolved. Germline CDR1 SEHNR, CDR2 FQNEAQ (reference sequence). With 3 bases removed from V and 2 bases from J, the gap between germline ends came to 7 bases. CDR3 length equals 13 residues. The CDR3 here is CASSFSKQETQYF. The CDR3 DNA reads as TGTGCCAGCAGCTTCAGTAAACAAGAGACCCAGTACTTC.

For this clonotype: This may be a read error, as it is one base from a much larger clone. The chain has TRBV7-3 and TRBJ2-1, with 10 bases aligning to TRBD2. CDR3 length: 15 amino acids. The V gene's germline CDR1 is SGHTA and CDR2 FQGTGA. The CDR3 loop reads CAGSSSGRAGNEQFF. The CDR3 bases are TGTGCCGGCAGCTCAAGCGGGAGGGCCGGAAATGAGCAGTTCTTC.

At least ten counts were recorded for this clonotype. V is TRBV7-2 and J is TRBJ2-2; TRBD2 agrees at 8 bases. The length of the CDR3 is 17 residues. The V gene end was trimmed by 2 bases and the J gene end by 9 bases; junction bases not matched to a gene: 14. Germline CDR1 SGHTA, CDR2 FQGNSA. The CDR3 region is CASSLHGTSYGTRELFF. For the CDR3, the DNA is TGTGCCAGCAGCTTACACGGGACTAGTTACGGAACCCGGGAGCTGTTTTTT.

This clonotype was seen ten or more times. This chain connects TRBV20-1 to TRBJ2-7; no reliable D call. This CDR3 has 12 residues. The germline gives CDR1 DFQATT, CDR2 SNEGSKA (reference sequence). The CDR3 DNA follows: TGCAGCTACTCTTCTAGTGGGTACGAGCAGTACTTC. The encoded protein is CSYSSSGYEQYF.

The rearrangement links TRBV19 to TRBJ2-2; D is unclear. V was shortened by 1 base and J by 1 base, with 4 bases between the two germline ends. The germline gives CDR1 LNHDA, CDR2 SQIVND (reference sequence). The CDR3 spans 14 residues. The CDR3 coding sequence is TGTGCCAGTAGTATAGGGCAGAACACCGGGGAGCTGTTTTTT. This codes for CASSIGQNTGELFF.

The chain has TRBV7-3 and TRBJ2-2, with 8 bases fitting TRBD2. J was trimmed by 5 bases and V by 5 bases; bases with no gene match: 7. CDR1 is SGHTA and CDR2 is FQGTGA in the germline V gene. The CDR3 totals 15 residues. DNA of the CDR3: TGTGCCAGCAGCCCCGAGGCTAGCGGGACCGGGGAGCTGTTTTTT. Translation gives CASSPEASGTGELFF. Together with reference TRBV7-3 and TRBJ2-2, the CDR3 gives the full variable domain: GAGVSQTPSNKVTEKGKYVELRCDPISGHTALYWYRQSLGQGPEFLIYFQGTGAADDSGLPNDRFFAVRPEGSVSTLKIQRTERGDSAVYLCASSPEASGTGELFFGEGSRLTVL.

The sample holds many counts of this clonotype. The chain uses TRBV12-3 or TRBV12-4 and TRBJ2-5; D is tentatively TRBD1 or TRBD2 (6 bases each). The CDR3 is 13 residues long. The V end lost 3 bases, the J end lost 7 bases, and 12 bases lay between the germline ends. This chain's CDR3 is CASSFGEGGTQYF. The CDR3, as DNA: TGTGCCAGCAGTTTTGGCGAGGGGGGGACCCAGTACTTC.

The chain links TRBV18 to TRBJ2-3; no clear D gene. The V and J ends lost 2 bases and 4 bases respectively, with 7 bases between them. There are 13 residues in the CDR3. Germline V CDR1 and CDR2: KGHSH, LQKENI. The CDR3 sequence: CASSPSVADTQYF. Here the CDR3 DNA reads TGTGCCAGCTCACCAAGTGTCGCAGATACGCAGTATTTT.

This clonotype was counted only a few times. The CDR3 coding sequence is TGTGCCAGCAGTTTGGAGGGGCCAAACTATGGCTACACCTTC. This gives the protein CASSLEGPNYGYTF. This chain uses TRBV28 with TRBJ1-2; tentative D call: TRBD1 (5 bases). V gave up 3 bases and J gave up 2 bases, with 10 bases separating them. CDR1 is MDHEN, CDR2 SYDVKM, per germline. The CDR3 is made up of 14 amino acids.

Many counts were recorded for this clonotype. The chain combines TRBV2 with TRBJ2-5, with TRBD2 matching over 8 bases. J gave up 7 bases and V 7 bases, and 11 bases lay outside the gene matches. The CDR3 consists of 14 residues. CDR1 is SNHLY and CDR2 is FYNNEI in the germline V gene. DNA for the CDR3: TGTGCCAGCAAGGAGCGGGCCAGCGGGGGGACCCAGTACTTC. Protein sequence: CASKERASGGTQYF.

The sample holds many counts of this clonotype. This chain joins TRBV6-5 and TRBJ2-5, with D perhaps TRBD1 (6 bases). CDR1 is MNHEY, CDR2 SVGAGI, per germline. Trimming took 0 bases from V and 2 from J, leaving 7 bases between them. The CDR3 sequence is 14 residues long. CDR3 bases: TGTGCCAGCAGTTACTCGGACAGACAAGAGACCCAGTACTTC. As protein: CASSYSDRQETQYF.

This clonotype was seen many times. The chain is built from TRBV24-1 and TRBJ2-3; 11 nucleotides agree with TRBD2. Germline V gene lookup returns CDR1 KGHDR and CDR2 SFDVKD. The CDR3 is 17 residues long. The V gene end was trimmed by 3 bases and the J gene end by 2 bases; junction bases not matched to a gene: 6. The CDR3: CATSDLTSGRPTDTQYF. CDR3 DNA sequence: TGTGCCACCAGTGATCTTACTAGCGGGAGACCCACAGATACGCAGTATTTT.

V is TRBV6-5 and J is TRBJ2-7; perhaps TRBD2 as D (7 bases). V was trimmed by 0 bases and J by 1 base, leaving 13 bases between them. CDR1 and CDR2 from the germline V gene are MNHEY and SVGAGI. CDR3 length equals 16 residues. CDR3 nucleotide sequence: TGTGCCAGCAGTTACTCGGAGAAGGGGGGGTCCTACGAGCAGTACTTC. This sequence encodes CASSYSEKGGSYEQYF.

This clonotype was observed at least ten times. This chain joins TRBV20-1 and TRBJ2-7; no reliable D call. The CDR3 runs 13 residues. Per germline, CDR1 DFQATT and CDR2 SNEGSKA (reference sequence). Trimming removed 1 base from V and 5 bases from J, with 12 bases in between. This CDR3 reads CSARGTARNEQYF. CDR3 DNA sequence: TGCAGTGCTAGAGGAACAGCGAGGAACGAGCAGTACTTC.

This chain links TRBV9 with TRBJ1-1, with 10 positions matching TRBD1. CDR1 is SGDLS and CDR2 is YYNGEE in the germline V gene. J gave up 3 bases and V 4 bases, and 6 bases lay outside the gene matches. This CDR3 region has 15 residues. CDR3 in DNA: TGTGCCAGCAGCCCCCCCGGGACAGGGGACACTGAAGCTTTCTTT. Residues: CASSPPGTGDTEAFF.

A note on this clonotype: A read error is possible here, since a much larger clone lies one base away. The chain couples TRBV12-3 or TRBV12-4 to TRBJ2-5; D tentatively reads TRBD1 or TRBD2 (5 bases each). CDR3 length: 14 residues. V was shortened by 6 bases and J by 5 bases, with 16 bases between the two germline ends. The CDR3 loop reads CASSPGTHGETQYF. CDR3 DNA: TGTGCCAGCAGCCCCGGGACCCACGGGGAGACCCAGTACTTC.